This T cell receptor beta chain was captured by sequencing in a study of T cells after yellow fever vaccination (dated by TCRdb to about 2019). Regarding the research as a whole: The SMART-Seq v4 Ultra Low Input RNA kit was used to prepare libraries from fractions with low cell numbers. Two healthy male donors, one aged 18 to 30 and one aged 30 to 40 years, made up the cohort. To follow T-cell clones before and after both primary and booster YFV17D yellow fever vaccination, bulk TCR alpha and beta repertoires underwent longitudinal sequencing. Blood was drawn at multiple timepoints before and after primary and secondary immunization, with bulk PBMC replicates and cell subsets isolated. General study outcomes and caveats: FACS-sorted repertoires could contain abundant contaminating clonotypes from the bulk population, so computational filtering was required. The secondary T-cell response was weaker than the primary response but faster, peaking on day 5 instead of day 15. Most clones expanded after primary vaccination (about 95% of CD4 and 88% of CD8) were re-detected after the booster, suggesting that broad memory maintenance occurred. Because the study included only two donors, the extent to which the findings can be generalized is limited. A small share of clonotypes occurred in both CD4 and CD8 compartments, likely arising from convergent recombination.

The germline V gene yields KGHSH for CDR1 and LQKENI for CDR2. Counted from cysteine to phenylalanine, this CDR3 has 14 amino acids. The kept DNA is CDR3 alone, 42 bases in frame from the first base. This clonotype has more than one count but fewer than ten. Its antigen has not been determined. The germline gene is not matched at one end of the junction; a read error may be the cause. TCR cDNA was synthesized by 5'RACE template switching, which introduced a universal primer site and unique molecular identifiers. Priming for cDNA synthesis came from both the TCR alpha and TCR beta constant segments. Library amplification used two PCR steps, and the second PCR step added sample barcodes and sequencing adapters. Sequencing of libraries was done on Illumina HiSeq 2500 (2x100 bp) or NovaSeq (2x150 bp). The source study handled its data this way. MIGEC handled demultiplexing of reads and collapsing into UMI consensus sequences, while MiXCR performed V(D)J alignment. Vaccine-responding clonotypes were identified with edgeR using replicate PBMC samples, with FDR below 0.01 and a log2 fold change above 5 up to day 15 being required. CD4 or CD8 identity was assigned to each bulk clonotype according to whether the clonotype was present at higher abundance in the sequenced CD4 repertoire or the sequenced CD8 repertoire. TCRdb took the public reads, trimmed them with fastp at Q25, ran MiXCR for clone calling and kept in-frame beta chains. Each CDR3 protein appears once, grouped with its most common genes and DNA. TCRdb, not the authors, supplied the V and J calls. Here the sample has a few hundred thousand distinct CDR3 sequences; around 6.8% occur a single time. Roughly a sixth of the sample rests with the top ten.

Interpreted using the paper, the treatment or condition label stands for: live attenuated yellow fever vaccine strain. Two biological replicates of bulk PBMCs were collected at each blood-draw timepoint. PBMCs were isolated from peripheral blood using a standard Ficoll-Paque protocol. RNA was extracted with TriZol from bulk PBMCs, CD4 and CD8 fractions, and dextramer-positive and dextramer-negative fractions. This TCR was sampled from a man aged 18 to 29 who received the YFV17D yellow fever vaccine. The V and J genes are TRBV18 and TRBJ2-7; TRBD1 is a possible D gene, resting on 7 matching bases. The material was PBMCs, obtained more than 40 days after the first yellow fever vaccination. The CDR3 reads CASSPQGRPYEQYF. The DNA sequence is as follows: TGTGCCAGCTCCCCACAGGGGAGGCCCTACGAGCAGTACTTC.